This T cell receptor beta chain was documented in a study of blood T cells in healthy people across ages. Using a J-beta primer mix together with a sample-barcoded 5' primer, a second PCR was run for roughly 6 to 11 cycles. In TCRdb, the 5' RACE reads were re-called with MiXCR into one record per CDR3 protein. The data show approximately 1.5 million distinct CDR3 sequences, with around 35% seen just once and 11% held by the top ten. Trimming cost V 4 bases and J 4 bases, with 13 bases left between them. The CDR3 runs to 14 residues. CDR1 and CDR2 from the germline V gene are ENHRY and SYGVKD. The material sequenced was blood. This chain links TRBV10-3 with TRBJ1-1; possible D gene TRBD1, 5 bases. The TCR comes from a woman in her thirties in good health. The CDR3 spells CAISGQGVGTEAFF. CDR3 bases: TGTGCCATCAGTGGTCAGGGTGTCGGCACTGAAGCTTTCTTT.